This entry lists 19 T cell receptor beta chains sequenced from one sample in a study of shared clonotypes between healthy human individuals. TCRdb keeps only in-frame clones here, not all; method: immunoSEQ multiplex PCR. The sample lists roughly 1,000,000 clones; around 78% were seen once. The sample taken for sequencing was memory CD4+ T cells from PBMCs. As to subset: CD45RA-negative fraction. Source of these receptors: a man aged 18 to 29 in good health. Some clones in this sample may be carry-over from other donors' samples.

V usage is TRBV30 and J usage is TRBJ1-1; tentative D call: TRBD1 (6 bases). Trimming removed 4 bases from V and 5 bases from J, with 23 bases in between. Germline assignment: CDR1 GTSNPN and CDR2 SVGIG (reference sequence). The CDR3 totals 16 residues. CDR3 region: CAWTHVRWQGWTEAFF. DNA of the CDR3: TGTGCCTGGACCCATGTAAGGTGGCAGGGGTGGACTGAAGCTTTCTTT.

The rearrangement uses TRBV19 and TRBJ2-7; 11 bases fit TRBD1. J was trimmed by 6 bases and V by 5 bases; bases with no gene match: 3. The CDR3 consists of 13 residues. Per germline, CDR1 LNHDA and CDR2 SQIVND (reference sequence). The CDR3 DNA reads as TGTGCCAGTAGTCCGGACAGGGGGCCCGAGCAGTACTTC. Encoded protein: CASSPDRGPEQYF.

The J gene is TRBJ2-7, the V gene TRBV6-5; tentative D call: TRBD2 (5 bases). V was pared by 9 bases and J by 4 bases, with 10 bases between. The CDR3 consists of 11 residues. Germline V gives CDR1 MNHEY, CDR2 SVGAGI. CDR3 bases: TGTGCCAGTGGAAGCGGATACGAGCAGTACTTC. This translates into CASGSGYEQYF.

This clone showed up just once. This sequence joins TRBV27 and TRBJ1-2, with D uncertain. This CDR3 is built from 15 residues. The germline V gene has CDR1 MNHEY and CDR2 SMNVEV (reference sequence). V gave up 6 bases and J gave up 6 bases, with 20 bases separating them. The CDR3 spells CASRLNGRIYNGYTF. In nucleotides, the CDR3 is TGTGCCAGCAGACTAAATGGGCGGATTTACAATGGCTACACCTTC.

This rearrangement joins TRBV9 to TRBJ2-1; TRBD1 matches at 10 bases. Germline loops: CDR1 SGDLS, CDR2 YYNGEE. The CDR3 runs to 15 residues. J was trimmed by 3 bases and V by 4 bases; bases with no gene match: 4. The CDR3 bases are TGTGCCAGCAGCCCCGGGACAGGGGACTACAATGAGCAGTTCTTC. It yields the protein CASSPGTGDYNEQFF.

As for this clone: A far larger clone is one nucleotide away, so this likely arose from a read error. V is TRBV4-1 and J is TRBJ1-2, with 10 positions matching TRBD1. V shed 1 base, J shed 3 bases, and the junction held 2 bases outside the gene matches. The CDR3 runs to 15 residues. Germline V gives CDR1 MGHRA, CDR2 YSYEKL. The DNA for the CDR3 is TGCGCCAGCAGCCAAGCAGGGACAGGGGACTATGGCTACACCTTC. Protein: CASSQAGTGDYGYTF.

This clone turned up a few times. V is TRBV28 and J is TRBJ1-3, with a weak D call TRBD1 (5 bases). In germline, CDR1 is MDHEN, CDR2 SYDVKM. CDR3 length: 15 amino acids. The V end lost 6 bases, the J end lost 6 bases, and 18 bases lay between the germline ends. For the CDR3, the DNA is TGTGCCAGCAGGAAAGGGATGGGAGGGGTAAACACCATATATTTT. Translating gives CASRKGMGGVNTIYF.

This clone was recorded once. Written as DNA, the CDR3 is TGCGCCAGCAGAGTTTTGGGGGAGGCTGGAAACACCATATATTTT. It translates to CASRVLGEAGNTIYF. The chain links TRBV4-1 to TRBJ1-3; weak D call: TRBD1 (5 bases). The ends were cut back, 6 bases at V and 2 bases at J, with 14 bases in the middle. CDR1 is MGHRA and CDR2 is YSYEKL in the germline V gene. The CDR3 length is 15 residues.

The rearrangement joins TRBV5-4 to TRBJ1-2, with 8 bases lining up with TRBD1. CDR3 length equals 14 residues. Losses at the gene ends were 4 bases for V and 2 bases for J; bases not matched to a gene: 4. Germline V CDR1 and CDR2: SGHNT, YYREEE (reference sequence). The CDR3 reads CASSPTGANYGYTF. DNA for the CDR3: TGTGCCAGCAGCCCGACAGGGGCAAACTATGGCTACACCTTC.

The chain employs TRBV7-9 and TRBJ2-3; possibly TRBD2 for D (6 bases). The V end was cut by 5 bases, the J end by 2 bases, with 14 bases between. Germline CDR1 and CDR2: SEHNR and FQNEAQ (reference sequence). This CDR3 contains 15 residues. This CDR3 is CASSPASATTDTQYF. The CDR3 coding sequence is TGTGCCAGCAGCCCTGCTAGCGCCACCACAGATACGCAGTATTTT.

This chain connects TRBV25-1 to TRBJ2-1, with 13 bases identical to TRBD2. V was clipped by 5 bases and J by 4 bases; unmatched bases: 8. This CDR3 is 17 amino acids long. Germline V gene lookup returns CDR1 MGHDK and CDR2 SYGVNS. The DNA for the CDR3 is TGTGCCAGCAGTAAATTGGGGACTAGCGGGATTTACAATGAGCAGTTCTTC. This sequence encodes CASSKLGTSGIYNEQFF.

This clone was picked up one time. The rearrangement links TRBV4-2 to TRBJ2-3; perhaps TRBD2 as D (7 bases). The CDR3 spans 16 residues. Germline values: CDR1 LGHNA, CDR2 YNFKEQ. V was cut by 0 bases and J by 2 bases, with 12 bases left in between. CDR3 nucleotide sequence: TGTGCCAGCAGCCAAGATGGGGGGGCTTTCACAGATACGCAGTATTTT. This translates into CASSQDGGAFTDTQYF.

This clone was counted ten times or more. The chain is built from TRBV28 and TRBJ1-2; D unclear. Germline V gene sequence: CDR1 MDHEN, CDR2 SYDVKM. Trimming left V 2 bases short and J 3 bases short, with 10 bases between. CDR3 size: 14 residues. In DNA, the CDR3 is TGTGCCAGCAGTTTAGCTTCGGGGTACTATGGCTACACCTTC. Translating it yields CASSLASGYYGYTF.

This clone was seen just once. V and J are TRBV5-4 and TRBJ2-5, with D tentatively TRBD1 (7 bases). The V gene's germline CDR1 is SGHNT and CDR2 YYREEE (reference sequence). This CDR3 has 13 residues. Trimming cost V 4 bases and J 4 bases, with 11 bases left between them. CDR3 coding DNA: TGTGCCAGCAGCGCGGGGACAGCAGAGACCCAGTACTTC. This gives the protein CASSAGTAETQYF.

The chain has TRBV5-4 and TRBJ2-5; possibly TRBD2 for D (5 bases). This CDR3 has 14 residues. Per the germline V gene, CDR1 is SGHNT and CDR2 is YYREEE (reference sequence). Trimming took 0 bases from V and 5 from J, leaving 11 bases between them. DNA for the CDR3: TGTGCCAGCAGCTTGGCCGGGGTGTGGGAGACCCAGTACTTC. This translates into CASSLAGVWETQYF.

Concerning this clone itself: This may come from a read error, since a much larger clone is one base off. This chain connects TRBV28 to TRBJ1-2; tentatively, D is TRBD1 (5 bases). Germline V lookup: CDR1 MDHEN, CDR2 SYDVKM. V was shortened by 4 bases and J by 6 bases, with 6 bases between the two germline ends. The CDR3 is made up of 11 amino acids. The CDR3 nucleotides are TGTGCCAGCAGTTGGGGACATGGCTACACCTTC. This encodes CASSWGHGYTF.

Only a few counts were recorded for this clone. The chain uses TRBV28 and TRBJ1-1, with D perhaps TRBD1 (6 bases). Trimming took 7 bases from V and 10 from J, leaving 25 bases between them. Germline V CDR1 and CDR2: MDHEN, SYDVKM. This CDR3 comprises 15 residues. The CDR3 DNA is TGTGCCAGCATAATCCGGACACAGGGAGGTTTTGGAGCTTTCTTT. Translation: CASIIRTQGGFGAFF. Combining the CDR3 with reference TRBV28 and TRBJ1-1 gives the whole variable domain DVKVTQSSRYLVKRTGEKVFLECVQDMDHENMFWYRQDPGLGLRLIYFSYDVKMKEKGDIPEGYSVSREKKERFSLILESASTNQTSMYLCASIIRTQGGFGAFFGQGTRLTVV.

This clone has a single count. A read error is possible here, since a much larger clone lies one base away. This chain joins TRBV30 and TRBJ1-1; 9 nucleotides agree with TRBD1. CDR3 length equals 14 residues. J was trimmed by 11 bases and V by 5 bases; bases with no gene match: 15. Germline values: CDR1 GTSNPN, CDR2 SVGIG (reference sequence). The CDR3 protein is CAWSRGQGRLNAFF. The CDR3 DNA reads TGTGCCTGGTCCCGGGGACAGGGCCGACTGAATGCTTTCTTT.

The chain couples TRBV7-2 to TRBJ2-5; the D call may be TRBD1 or TRBD2 (6 bases each). The germline CDR1 and CDR2 sequences are SGHTA and FQGNSA. The length of the CDR3 is 15 residues. V was shortened by 4 bases and J by 1 base, with 13 bases between the two germline ends. For the CDR3, the DNA is TGTGCCAGCAGCTCAATCCGGGGGCCCCAAGAGACCCAGTACTTC. It codes for CASSSIRGPQETQYF.